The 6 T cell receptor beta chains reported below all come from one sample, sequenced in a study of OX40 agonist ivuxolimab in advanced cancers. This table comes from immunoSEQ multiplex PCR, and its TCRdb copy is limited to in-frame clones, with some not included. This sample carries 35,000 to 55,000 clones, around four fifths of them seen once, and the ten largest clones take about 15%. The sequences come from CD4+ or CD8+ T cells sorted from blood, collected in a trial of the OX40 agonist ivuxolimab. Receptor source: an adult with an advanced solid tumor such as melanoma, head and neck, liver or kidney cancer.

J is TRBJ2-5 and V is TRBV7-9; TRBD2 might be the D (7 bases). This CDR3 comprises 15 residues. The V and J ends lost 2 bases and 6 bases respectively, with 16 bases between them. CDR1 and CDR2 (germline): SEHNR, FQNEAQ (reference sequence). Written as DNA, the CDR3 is TGTGCCAGCAGCTTACACCGGGGGGCCTATCAGACCCAGTACTTC. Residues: CASSLHRGAYQTQYF.

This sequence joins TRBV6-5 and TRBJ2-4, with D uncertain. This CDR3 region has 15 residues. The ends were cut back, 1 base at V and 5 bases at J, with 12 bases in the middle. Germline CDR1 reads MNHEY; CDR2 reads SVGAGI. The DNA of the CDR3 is TGTGCCAGCAGTTACTATTTGGGCGCCCAAAACATTCAGTACTTC. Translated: CASSYYLGAQNIQYF.

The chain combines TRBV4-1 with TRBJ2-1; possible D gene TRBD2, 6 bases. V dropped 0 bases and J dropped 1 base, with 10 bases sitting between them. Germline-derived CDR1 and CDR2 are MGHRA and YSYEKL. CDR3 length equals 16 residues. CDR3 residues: CASSQEGLPSYNEQFF. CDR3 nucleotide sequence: TGCGCCAGCAGCCAAGAGGGACTTCCTTCCTACAATGAGCAGTTCTTC.

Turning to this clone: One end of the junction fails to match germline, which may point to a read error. In DNA form, the CDR3 reads TGTGCTAGCAGCTTAGAGTTTTTTGGACAAGCGGGTTACAATGAGCAGTTCTTC. Protein sequence: CASSLEFFGQAGYNEQFF. The rearrangement uses TRBV7-7 and TRBJ2-1, with D possibly TRBD2 on 6 matching bases. This CDR3 is built from 18 residues. Germline V gene data show CDR1 as SSHAT and CDR2 as FNYEAQ (reference sequence).

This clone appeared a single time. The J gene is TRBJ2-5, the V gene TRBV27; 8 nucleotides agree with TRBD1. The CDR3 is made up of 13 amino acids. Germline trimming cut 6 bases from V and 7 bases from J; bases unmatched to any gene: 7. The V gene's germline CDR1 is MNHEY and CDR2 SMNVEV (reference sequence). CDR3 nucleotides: TGTGCCAGCAGCCTAGGACAGGGCGTGACCCAGTACTTC. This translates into CASSLGQGVTQYF.

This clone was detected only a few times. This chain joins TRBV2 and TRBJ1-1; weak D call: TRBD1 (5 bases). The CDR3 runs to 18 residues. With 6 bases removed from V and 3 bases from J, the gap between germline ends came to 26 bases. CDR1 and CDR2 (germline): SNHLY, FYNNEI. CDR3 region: CASSRTTGTPRRYTEAFF. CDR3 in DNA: TGTGCCAGCAGCCGAACTACCGGGACCCCGAGGAGGTACACTGAAGCTTTCTTT.